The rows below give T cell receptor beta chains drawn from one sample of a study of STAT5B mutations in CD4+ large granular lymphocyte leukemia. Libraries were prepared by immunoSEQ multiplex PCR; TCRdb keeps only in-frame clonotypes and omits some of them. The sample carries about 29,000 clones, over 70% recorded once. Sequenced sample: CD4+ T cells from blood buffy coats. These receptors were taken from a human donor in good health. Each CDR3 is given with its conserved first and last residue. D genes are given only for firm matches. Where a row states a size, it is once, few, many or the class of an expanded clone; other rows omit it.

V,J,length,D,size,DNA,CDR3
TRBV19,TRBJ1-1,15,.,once,TGTGCCAGTAGTATAGAAGCCCGGGTTTTCACTGAAGCTTTCTTT,CASSIEARVFTEAFF
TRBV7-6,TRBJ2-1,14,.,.,TGTGCCAGCAGCTCTCGGACTCCCCGGGGTGAGCAGTTCTTC,CASSSRTPRGEQFF
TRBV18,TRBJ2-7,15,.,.,TGTGCCAGCTCACCAAAAGCAGTAACCTCGGGCGAGCAGTACTTC,CASSPKAVTSGEQYF
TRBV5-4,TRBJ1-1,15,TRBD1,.,TGTGCCAGCAGTACGGGACAGAGCTCGAACACTGAAGCTTTCTTT,CASSTGQSSNTEAFF
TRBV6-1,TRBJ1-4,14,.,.,TGTGCCAGCACCCTAGGACGGTCGGGTGAAAAACTGTTTTTT,CASTLGRSGEKLFF
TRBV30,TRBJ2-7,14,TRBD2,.,TGTGCCTCCACCCTTCCAGGCAGGGAGGGCGAGCAGTACTTC,CASTLPGREGEQYF
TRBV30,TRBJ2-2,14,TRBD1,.,TGTGCCTATCACAGGGGGGACGTAGGGGGGGAGCTGTTTTTT,CAYHRGDVGGELFF
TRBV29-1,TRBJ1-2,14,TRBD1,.,TGCAGCGTTGAGGACAGGGGGCGCCCGTATGGCTACACCTTC,CSVEDRGRPYGYTF
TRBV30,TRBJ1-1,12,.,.,TGTGCCTGGAGACGGGTAAACACTGAAGCTTTCTTT,CAWRRVNTEAFF
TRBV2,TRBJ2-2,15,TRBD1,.,TGTGCCAGCTCACCGGGACAGGGGGGAACCGGGGAGCTGTTTTTT,CASSPGQGGTGELFF
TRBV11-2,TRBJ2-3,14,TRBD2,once,TGTGCCAGCAGCCCCGGGACTAGCTCGGATACGCAGTATTTT,CASSPGTSSDTQYF
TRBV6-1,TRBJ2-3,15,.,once,TGTGCCAGCAGTGAAATGGAACAGGCCACAGATACGCAGTATTTT,CASSEMEQATDTQYF
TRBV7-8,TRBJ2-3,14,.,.,TGTGCCAGCAGCCCCAGTACTAGCACAGATACGCAGTATTTT,CASSPSTSTDTQYF
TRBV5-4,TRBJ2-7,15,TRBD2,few,TGTGCCAGCAGCATGGGACTAGCGGGAACCTACGAGCAGTACTTC,CASSMGLAGTYEQYF
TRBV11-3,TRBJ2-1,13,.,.,TGTGCCAGCAGCCCGGGCCCAAATAATGAGCAGTTCTTC,CASSPGPNNEQFF
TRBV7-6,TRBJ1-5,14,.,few,TGTGCCAGCAGCTCTGGACAGCGGGGGCAGCCCCAGCATTTT,CASSSGQRGQPQHF
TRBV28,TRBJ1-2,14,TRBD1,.,TGTGCCACTCCTCTGTCCCAGGGGGTCTATGGCTACACCTTC,CATPLSQGVYGYTF
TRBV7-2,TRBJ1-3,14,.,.,TGTGCCAGCAGCTTAGGGGGGGTTGGAAACACCATATATTTT,CASSLGGVGNTIYF
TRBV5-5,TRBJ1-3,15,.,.,TGTGCCAGCAGCGTCGGAGGAACCTCTGGAAACACCATATATTTT,CASSVGGTSGNTIYF
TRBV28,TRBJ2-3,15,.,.,TGTGCCAGCAGTTTTGAGGGGACAAGCACAGATACGCAGTATTTT,CASSFEGTSTDTQYF
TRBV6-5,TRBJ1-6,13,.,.,TGTGCCAGCAGTTACGATCAGGGTTCACCCCTCCACTTT,CASSYDQGSPLHF
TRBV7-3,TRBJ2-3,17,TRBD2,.,TGTGCCAGCAGCTTAGGCCCGGGACTAGCGACCTCAGATACGCAGTATTTT,CASSLGPGLATSDTQYF
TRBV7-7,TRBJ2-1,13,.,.,TGTGCCAGCAGCTTAGAACTAGTGGGTGAGCAGTTCTTC,CASSLELVGEQFF
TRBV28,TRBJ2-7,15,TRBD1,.,TGTGCCAGCAGTTCACCGACAGGGCTCGCCTACGAGCAGTACTTC,CASSSPTGLAYEQYF
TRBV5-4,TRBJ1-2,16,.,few,TGTGCCAGCAGCTATTCCGAGAGGGCACCGAACTATGGCTACACCTTC,CASSYSERAPNYGYTF